This T cell receptor (beta chain) was captured by sequencing in a study of OX40 agonist ivuxolimab in advanced cancers. Study at large: While on treatment, patients had intravenous ivuxolimab at 0.01 to 10 mg/kg every 2 weeks. Three patients, one with hepatocellular carcinoma and two with cutaneous melanoma, responded partially. The dose-escalation cohort had hepatocellular carcinoma, melanoma, renal cell or head and neck cancer.

Germline CDR1 SGHTA, CDR2 FQGTGA. This CDR3 has 13 amino acids. Trimming took 2 bases from V and 1 from J, leaving 5 bases between them. Sequenced by immunoSEQ multiplex PCR; TCRdb stores in-frame clones only, minus some. The data show roughly 140,000 clones, approximately 94% seen once. The receptor was isolated from an adult with an advanced solid tumor such as melanoma, head and neck, liver or kidney cancer. The chain links TRBV7-3 to TRBJ1-1; D unclear. Sample: CD4+ or CD8+ T cells sorted from blood, taken in a trial of the OX40 agonist ivuxolimab. The CDR3 DNA follows: TGTGCCAGCAGCTTACGGCGGAACACTGAAGCTTTCTTT. Its translation: CASSLRRNTEAFF.